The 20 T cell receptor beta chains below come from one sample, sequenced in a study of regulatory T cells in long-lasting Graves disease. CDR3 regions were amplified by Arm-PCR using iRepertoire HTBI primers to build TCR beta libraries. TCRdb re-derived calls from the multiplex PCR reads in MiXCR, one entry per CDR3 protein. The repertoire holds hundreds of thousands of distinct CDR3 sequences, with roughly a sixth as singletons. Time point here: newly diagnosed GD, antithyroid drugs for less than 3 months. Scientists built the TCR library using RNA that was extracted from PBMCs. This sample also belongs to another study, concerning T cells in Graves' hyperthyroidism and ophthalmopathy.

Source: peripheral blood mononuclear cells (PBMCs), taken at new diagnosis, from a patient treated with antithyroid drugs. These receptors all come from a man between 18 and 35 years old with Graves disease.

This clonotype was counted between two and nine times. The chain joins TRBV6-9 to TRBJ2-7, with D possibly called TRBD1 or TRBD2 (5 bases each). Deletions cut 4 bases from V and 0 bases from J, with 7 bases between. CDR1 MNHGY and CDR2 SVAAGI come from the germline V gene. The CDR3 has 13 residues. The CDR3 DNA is TGTGCCAGCAGTTGGGGGAGCTCCTACGAGCAGTACTTC. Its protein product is CASSWGSSYEQYF.

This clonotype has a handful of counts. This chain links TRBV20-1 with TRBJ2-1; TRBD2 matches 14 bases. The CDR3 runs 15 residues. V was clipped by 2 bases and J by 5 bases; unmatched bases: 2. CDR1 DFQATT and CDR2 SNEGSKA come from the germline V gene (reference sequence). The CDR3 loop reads CSARSGLAGDNEQFF. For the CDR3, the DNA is TGCAGTGCTAGATCGGGACTAGCGGGAGACAATGAGCAGTTCTTC.

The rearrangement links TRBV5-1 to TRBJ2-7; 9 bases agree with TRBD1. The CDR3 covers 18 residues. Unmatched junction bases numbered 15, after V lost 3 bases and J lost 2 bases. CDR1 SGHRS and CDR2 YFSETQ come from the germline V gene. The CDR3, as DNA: TGCGCCAGCAGCTCCGACGGCGGAACAGGGGGCACAACCTACGAGCAGTACTTC. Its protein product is CASSSDGGTGGTTYEQYF.

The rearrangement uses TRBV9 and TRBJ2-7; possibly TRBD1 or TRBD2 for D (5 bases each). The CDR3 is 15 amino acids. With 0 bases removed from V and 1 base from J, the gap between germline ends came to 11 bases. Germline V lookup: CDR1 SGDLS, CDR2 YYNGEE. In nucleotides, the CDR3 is TGTGCCAGCAGCGTAGAGGGACCGGGTTCCTACGAGCAGTACTTC. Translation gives CASSVEGPGSYEQYF.

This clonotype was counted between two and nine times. CDR3: CASSLMAANYGYTF. For the CDR3, the DNA is TGTGCCAGCAGCTTGATGGCAGCTAACTATGGCTACACCTTC. V and J are TRBV5-4 and TRBJ1-2; D call uncertain. Germline CDR1 and CDR2: SGHNT and YYREEE (reference sequence). The CDR3 is 14 residues long. V dropped 1 base and J dropped 0 bases, with 7 bases sitting between them. The whole variable domain, remainder taken from reference TRBV5-4 and TRBJ1-2, is ETGVTQSPTHLIKTRGQQVTLRCSSQSGHNTVSWYQQALGQGPQFIFQYYREEENGRGNFPPRFSGLQFPNYSSELNVNALELDDSALYLCASSLMAANYGYTFGSGTRLTVV.

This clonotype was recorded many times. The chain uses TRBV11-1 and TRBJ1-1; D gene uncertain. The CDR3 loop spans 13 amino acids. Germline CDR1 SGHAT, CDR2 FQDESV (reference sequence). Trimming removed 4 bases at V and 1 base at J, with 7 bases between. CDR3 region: CASSSSENTEAFF. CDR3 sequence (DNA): TGTGCCAGCAGCTCCAGCGAGAACACTGAAGCTTTCTTT.

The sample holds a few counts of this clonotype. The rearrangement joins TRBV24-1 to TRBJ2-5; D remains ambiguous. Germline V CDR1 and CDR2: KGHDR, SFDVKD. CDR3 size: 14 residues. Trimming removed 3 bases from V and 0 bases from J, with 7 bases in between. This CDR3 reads CATSDTINQETQYF. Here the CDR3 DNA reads TGTGCCACCAGTGATACGATCAACCAAGAGACCCAGTACTTC.

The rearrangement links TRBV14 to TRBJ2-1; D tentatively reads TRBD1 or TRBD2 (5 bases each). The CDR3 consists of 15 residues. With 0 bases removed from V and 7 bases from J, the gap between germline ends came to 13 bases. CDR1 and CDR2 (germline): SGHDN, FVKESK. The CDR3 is CASSQDGSYRNEQFF. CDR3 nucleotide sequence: TGTGCCAGCAGCCAAGATGGGAGCTACAGGAATGAGCAGTTCTTC.

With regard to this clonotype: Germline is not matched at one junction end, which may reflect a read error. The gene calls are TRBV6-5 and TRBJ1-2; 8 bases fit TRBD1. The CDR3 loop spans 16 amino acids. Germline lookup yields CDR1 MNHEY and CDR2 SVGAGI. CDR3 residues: CAGSYSQGARNYGYTF. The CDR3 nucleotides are TGTGCCGGCAGTTACTCGCAGGGGGCGCGCAACTATGGCTACACCTTC.

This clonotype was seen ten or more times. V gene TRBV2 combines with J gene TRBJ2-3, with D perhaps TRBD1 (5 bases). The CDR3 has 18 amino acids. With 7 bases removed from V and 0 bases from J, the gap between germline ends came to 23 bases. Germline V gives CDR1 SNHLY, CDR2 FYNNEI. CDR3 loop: CASTLGAFRLTSTDTQYF. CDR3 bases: TGTGCCAGCACCCTAGGGGCCTTCCGTCTCACTAGCACAGATACGCAGTATTTT. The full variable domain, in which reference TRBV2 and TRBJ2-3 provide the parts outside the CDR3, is EPEVTQTPSHQVTQMGQEVILRCVPISNHLYFYWYRQILGQKVEFLVSFYNNEISEKSEIFDDQFSVERPDGSNFTLKIRSTKLEDSAMYFCASTLGAFRLTSTDTQYFGPGTRLTVL.

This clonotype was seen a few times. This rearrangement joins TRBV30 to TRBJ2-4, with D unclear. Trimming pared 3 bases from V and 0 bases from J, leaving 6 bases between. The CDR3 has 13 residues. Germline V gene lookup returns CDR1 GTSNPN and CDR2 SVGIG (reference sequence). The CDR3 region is CAWRQIAKNIQYF. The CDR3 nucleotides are TGTGCCTGGAGGCAAATAGCCAAAAACATTCAGTACTTC.

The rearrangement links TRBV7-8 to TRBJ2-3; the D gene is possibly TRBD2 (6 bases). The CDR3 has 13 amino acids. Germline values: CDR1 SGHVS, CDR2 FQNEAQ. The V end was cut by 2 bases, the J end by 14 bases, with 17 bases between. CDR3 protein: CASSLRAGRVLYF. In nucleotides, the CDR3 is TGTGCCAGCAGCTTAAGAGCGGGTCGGGTCTTGTATTTT.

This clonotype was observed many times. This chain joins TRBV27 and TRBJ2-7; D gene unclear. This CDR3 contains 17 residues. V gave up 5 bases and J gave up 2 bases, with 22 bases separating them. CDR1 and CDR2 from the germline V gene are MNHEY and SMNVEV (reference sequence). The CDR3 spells CASSPVVGRADPYEQYF. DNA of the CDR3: TGTGCCAGCAGTCCCGTGGTTGGACGCGCCGACCCCTACGAGCAGTACTTC.

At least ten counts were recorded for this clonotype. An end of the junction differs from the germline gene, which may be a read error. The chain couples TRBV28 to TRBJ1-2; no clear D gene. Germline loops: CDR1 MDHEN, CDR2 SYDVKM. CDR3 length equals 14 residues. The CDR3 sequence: CANSTDALNYGYTF. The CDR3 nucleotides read TGTGCCAACAGTACGGACGCCCTTAACTATGGCTACACCTTC.

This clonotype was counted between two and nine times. The CDR3 reads CASSFRGGRGETQYF. DNA for the CDR3: TGTGCCAGCAGCTTCCGGGGAGGTCGAGGAGAGACCCAGTACTTC. This sequence joins TRBV7-3 and TRBJ2-5; D is possibly TRBD2 (6 bases). The CDR3 totals 15 residues. V was shortened by 3 bases and J by 4 bases, with 15 bases between the two germline ends. Germline CDR1 is SGHTA and CDR2 is FQGTGA.

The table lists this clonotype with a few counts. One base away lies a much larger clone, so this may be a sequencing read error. CDR3 DNA sequence: TGTGCCAGCAAAAACCGGGACAGGGTCTATGGCCACACCTTC. Protein sequence: CASKNRDRVYGHTF. This chain uses TRBV28 with TRBJ1-2; TRBD1 matches at 9 bases. The CDR3 is 14 amino acids. CDR1 is MDHEN and CDR2 is SYDVKM in the germline V gene.

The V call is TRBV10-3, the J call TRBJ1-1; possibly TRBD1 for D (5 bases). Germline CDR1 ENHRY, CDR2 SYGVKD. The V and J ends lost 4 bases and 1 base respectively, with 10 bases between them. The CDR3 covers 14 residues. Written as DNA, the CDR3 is TGTGCCATCAGTGGCGGGACGGCGAACACTGAAGCTTTCTTT. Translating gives CAISGGTANTEAFF.

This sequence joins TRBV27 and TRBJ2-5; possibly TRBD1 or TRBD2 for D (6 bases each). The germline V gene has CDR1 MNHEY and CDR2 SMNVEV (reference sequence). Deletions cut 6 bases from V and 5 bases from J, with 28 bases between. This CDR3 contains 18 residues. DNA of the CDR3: TGTGCCAGCAGCCTTCTCCTCCCGGCTGGGGGGCGTTCGGAGACCCAGTACTTC. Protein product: CASSLLLPAGGRSETQYF.

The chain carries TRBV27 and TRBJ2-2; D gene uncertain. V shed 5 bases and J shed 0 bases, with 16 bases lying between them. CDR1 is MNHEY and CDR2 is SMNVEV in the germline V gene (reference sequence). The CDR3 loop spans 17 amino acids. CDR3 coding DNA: TGTGCCAGCAGTACCCACATCGGCGCTACGAACACCGGGGAGCTGTTTTTT. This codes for CASSTHIGATNTGELFF.

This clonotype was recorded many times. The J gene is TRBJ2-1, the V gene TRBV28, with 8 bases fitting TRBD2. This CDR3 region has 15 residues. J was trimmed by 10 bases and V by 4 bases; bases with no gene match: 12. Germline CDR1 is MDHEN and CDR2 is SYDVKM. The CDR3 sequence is CASSSLGLVPYEQFF. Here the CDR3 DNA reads TGTGCCAGCAGTTCCCTGGGACTAGTCCCCTACGAGCAGTTCTTC.